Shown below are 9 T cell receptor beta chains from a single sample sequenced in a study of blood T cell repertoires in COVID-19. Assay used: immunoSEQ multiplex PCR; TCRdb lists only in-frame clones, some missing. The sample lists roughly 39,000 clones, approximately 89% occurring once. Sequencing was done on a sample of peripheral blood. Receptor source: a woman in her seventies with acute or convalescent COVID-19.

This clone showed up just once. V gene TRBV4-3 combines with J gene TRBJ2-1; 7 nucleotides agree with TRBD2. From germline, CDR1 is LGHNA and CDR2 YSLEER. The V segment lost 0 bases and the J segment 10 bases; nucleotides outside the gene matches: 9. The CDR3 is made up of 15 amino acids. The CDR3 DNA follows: TGCGCCAGCAGCCAAGATGGGACGGGAGCGGGGGAGCAGTTCTTC. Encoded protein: CASSQDGTGAGEQFF.

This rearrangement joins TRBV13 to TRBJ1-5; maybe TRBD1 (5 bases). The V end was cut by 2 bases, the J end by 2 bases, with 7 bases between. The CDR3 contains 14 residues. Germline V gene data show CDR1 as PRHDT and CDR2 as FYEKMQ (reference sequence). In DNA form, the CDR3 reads TGTGCCAGCAGCTTACAGGGTGGCAATCAGCCCCAGCATTTT. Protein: CASSLQGGNQPQHF.

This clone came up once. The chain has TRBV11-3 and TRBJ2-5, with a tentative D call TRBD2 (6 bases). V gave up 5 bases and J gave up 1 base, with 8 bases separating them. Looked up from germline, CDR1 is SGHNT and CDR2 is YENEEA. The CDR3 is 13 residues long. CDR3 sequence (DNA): TGTGCCAGCAGCCGTAGCGGCCAAGAGACCCAGTACTTC. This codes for CASSRSGQETQYF.

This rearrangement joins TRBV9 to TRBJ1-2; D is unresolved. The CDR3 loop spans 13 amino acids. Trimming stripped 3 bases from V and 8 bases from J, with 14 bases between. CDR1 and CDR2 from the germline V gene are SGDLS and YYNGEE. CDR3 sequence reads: CASSAEVSGGYTF. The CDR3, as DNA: TGTGCCAGCAGCGCCGAGGTGTCTGGAGGCTACACCTTC. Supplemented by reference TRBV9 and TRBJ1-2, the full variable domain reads DSGVTQTPKHLITATGQRVTLRCSPRSGDLSVYWYQQSLDQGLQFLIQYYNGEERAKGNILERFSAQQFPDLHSELNLSSLELGDSALYFCASSAEVSGGYTFGSGTRLTVV.

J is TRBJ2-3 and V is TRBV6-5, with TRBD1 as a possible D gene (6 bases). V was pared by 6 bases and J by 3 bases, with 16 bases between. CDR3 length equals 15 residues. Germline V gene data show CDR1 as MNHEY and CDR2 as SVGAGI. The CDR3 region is CASSGGWGQTDTQYF. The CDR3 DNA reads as TGTGCCAGCAGCGGTGGATGGGGGCAGACAGATACGCAGTATTTT.

CDR3 coding DNA: TGTGCCAGCAGCGGACCCACCTCGGGGGTTGAGCAGTTCTTC. Protein sequence: CASSGPTSGVEQFF. The chain has TRBV9 and TRBJ2-1, with D tentatively TRBD2 (6 bases). The CDR3 length is 14 residues. Trimming shortened V by 3 bases and J by 9 bases, and 16 bases separated the two germline ends. In germline, CDR1 is SGDLS, CDR2 YYNGEE.

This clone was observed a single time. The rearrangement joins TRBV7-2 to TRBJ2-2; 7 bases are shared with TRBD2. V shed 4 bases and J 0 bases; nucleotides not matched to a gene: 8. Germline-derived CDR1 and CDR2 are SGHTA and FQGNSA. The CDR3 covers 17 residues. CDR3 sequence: CASSWPSSGANTGELFF. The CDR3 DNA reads TGTGCCAGCAGCTGGCCCTCTAGCGGAGCGAACACCGGGGAGCTGTTTTTT.

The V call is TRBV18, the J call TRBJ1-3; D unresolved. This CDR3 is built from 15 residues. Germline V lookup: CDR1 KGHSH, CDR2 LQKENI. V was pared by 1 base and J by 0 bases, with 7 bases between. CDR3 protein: CASSPRARSGNTIYF. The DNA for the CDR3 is TGTGCCAGCTCACCACGGGCACGCTCTGGAAACACCATATATTTT.

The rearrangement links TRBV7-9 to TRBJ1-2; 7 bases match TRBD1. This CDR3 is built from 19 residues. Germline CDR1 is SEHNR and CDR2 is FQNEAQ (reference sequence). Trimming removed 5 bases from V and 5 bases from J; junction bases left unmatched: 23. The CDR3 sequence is CASSRILLVESGTDYGYTF. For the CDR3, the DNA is TGTGCCAGCAGCCGAATACTACTCGTAGAAAGTGGGACAGATTATGGCTACACCTTC.